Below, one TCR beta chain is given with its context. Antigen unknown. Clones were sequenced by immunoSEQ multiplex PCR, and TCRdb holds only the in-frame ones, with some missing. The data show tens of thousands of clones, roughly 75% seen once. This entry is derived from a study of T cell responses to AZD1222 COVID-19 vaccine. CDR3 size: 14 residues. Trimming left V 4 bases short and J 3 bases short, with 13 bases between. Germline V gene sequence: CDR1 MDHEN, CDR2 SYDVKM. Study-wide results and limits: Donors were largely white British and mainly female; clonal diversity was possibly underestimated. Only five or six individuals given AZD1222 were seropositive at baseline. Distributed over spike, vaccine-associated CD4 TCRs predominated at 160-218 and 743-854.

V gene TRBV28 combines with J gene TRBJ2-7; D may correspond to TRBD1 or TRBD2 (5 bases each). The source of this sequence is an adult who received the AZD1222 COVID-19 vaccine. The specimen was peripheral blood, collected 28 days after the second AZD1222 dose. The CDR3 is CASSSPGTSYEQYF. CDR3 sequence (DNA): TGTGCCAGCAGTTCTCCCGGGACCAGCTACGAGCAGTACTTC. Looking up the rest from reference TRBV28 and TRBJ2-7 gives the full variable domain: DVKVTQSSRYLVKRTGEKVFLECVQDMDHENMFWYRQDPGLGLRLIYFSYDVKMKEKGDIPEGYSVSREKKERFSLILESASTNQTSMYLCASSSPGTSYEQYFGPGTRLTVT.